This TCR beta chain came from a study of T cells in Graves' hyperthyroidism and ophthalmopathy. Amplified regions were TCR beta CDR3 sequences from RNA transcripts. First-round RT-PCR of the TCR CDR3 relied on the HTBI primer set. TCRdb passed the multiplex PCR reads through MiXCR, listing each CDR3 protein once. Among 600,000 to 650,000 distinct CDR3 sequences listed, 16% were seen once. Germline V gives CDR1 SNHLY, CDR2 FYNNEI. V lost 10 bases to trimming and J lost 2 bases; unmatched junction nucleotides: 7. The length of the CDR3 is 13 residues. Study findings and constraints: The model anticipated ophthalmopathy a median approximately 6.5 months pre-onset.

Diagnosis of hyperthyroidism was new in patients aged 18 to 65, and its duration was under 2 months. Patients were excluded for uncontrolled infection, other autoimmune disease, pregnancy or lactation. This clonotype was seen repeatedly, ten times or more. As yet, its antigen is unknown. The sequenced sample was blood. The chain is built from TRBV2 and TRBJ2-7; TRBD2 aligns across 8 bases. The receptor was isolated from a woman aged 25 to 39 with Graves' hyperthyroidism. The CDR3 sequence is CATGGEGPYEQYF. In DNA, the CDR3 is TGTGCCACGGGGGGGGAAGGCCCCTACGAGCAGTACTTC. The entire variable domain, with the rest obtained from reference TRBV2 and TRBJ2-7, is as follows: EPEVTQTPSHQVTQMGQEVILRCVPISNHLYFYWYRQILGQKVEFLVSFYNNEISEKSEIFDDQFSVERPDGSNFTLKIRSTKLEDSAMYFCATGGEGPYEQYFGPGTRLTVT.